This T cell receptor (beta chain) appears in the sequencing data of a study of T cell repertoires in ileal Crohn's disease. Study in general: Surgery for a complication: stricturing in roughly 61%, penetrating in approximately 40%.

The CDR3 runs 15 residues. CDR1 and CDR2 (germline): SGHTA, FQGNSA. V trimming: 7 bases; J trimming: 4 bases; junction bases outside the gene matches: 9. Time point in this sample: neoterminal ileum biopsy at postoperative endoscopy, about 6 months after surgery. Adults with ileal or ileocolonic Crohn's disease and an indication for resection were eligible. Method: immunoSEQ multiplex PCR; TCRdb's copy keeps in-frame clones and lacks some. The table has 7,400 or so clones, 55% to 85% seen once. The chain is built from TRBV7-2 and TRBJ2-1; 8 nucleotides agree with TRBD2. This receptor was identified in an adult with Crohn's disease. Source material: ileal tissue. Here the CDR3 reads CASTNTGRGYNEQFF. For the CDR3, the DNA is TGTGCCAGCACTAACACCGGGAGGGGATACAATGAGCAGTTCTTC.